Each of the 31 T cell receptor beta chains below was sequenced from the same sample in a study of cytomegalovirus exposure and HLA in healthy donors. Clones were read by immunoSEQ multiplex PCR, and TCRdb kept only the in-frame ones, dropping some. The sample lists 150,000 to 200,000 clones; 75% to 95% were seen once. The source material was PBMCs. The receptors derive from a woman younger than 35 in good health and CMV-seropositive.

The count of this clone is one. V usage is TRBV4-3 and J usage is TRBJ2-3; D possibly corresponds to TRBD2 (6 bases). The germline V gene has CDR1 LGHNA and CDR2 YSLEER. V lost 0 bases and J lost 1, with 8 bases in between. The CDR3 length is 15 residues. DNA for the CDR3: TGCGCCAGCAGCCAAGAGGCTAGCGGCACAGATACGCAGTATTTT. Translation: CASSQEASGTDTQYF.

The V and J genes are TRBV2 and TRBJ2-2; 8 bases are a match to TRBD1. From germline, CDR1 is SNHLY and CDR2 FYNNEI. CDR3 length: 14 amino acids. J gave up 6 bases and V 10 bases, and 10 bases lay outside the gene matches. This chain's CDR3 is CATRPQGAAGELFF. The CDR3, as DNA: TGTGCCACCCGCCCCCAGGGGGCAGCCGGGGAGCTGTTTTTT. Looking up the rest from reference TRBV2 and TRBJ2-2 gives the full variable domain: EPEVTQTPSHQVTQMGQEVILRCVPISNHLYFYWYRQILGQKVEFLVSFYNNEISEKSEIFDDQFSVERPDGSNFTLKIRSTKLEDSAMYFCATRPQGAAGELFFGEGSRLTVL.

The chain recombines TRBV27 with TRBJ1-1; D perhaps matches TRBD1 (6 bases). V was shortened by 6 bases and J by 1 base, with 12 bases between the two germline ends. Per germline, CDR1 MNHEY and CDR2 SMNVEV (reference sequence). The length of the CDR3 is 14 residues. As DNA, the CDR3 is TGTGCCAGCAGGCTGGGGGCACAGAACACTGAAGCTTTCTTT. This sequence encodes CASRLGAQNTEAFF.

The rearrangement joins TRBV18 to TRBJ1-1; a possible D gene is TRBD1 (6 bases). The V gene lost 1 base and the J gene lost 0 bases, with 12 bases spanning the gap. In germline, CDR1 is KGHSH, CDR2 LQKENI. This CDR3 is 16 amino acids long. The CDR3 coding sequence is TGTGCCAGCTCACCACTGAGGGGGAGCATGAACACTGAAGCTTTCTTT. Amino acids: CASSPLRGSMNTEAFF. Filled out from reference TRBV18 and TRBJ1-1, the complete variable domain reads NAGVMQNPRHLVRRRGQEARLRCSPMKGHSHVYWYRQLPEEGLKFMVYLQKENIIDESGMPKERFSAEFPKEGPSILRIQQVVRGDSAAYFCASSPLRGSMNTEAFFGQGTRLTVV.

This chain links TRBV5-1 with TRBJ2-7, with 15 nucleotides matching TRBD2. Germline V CDR1 and CDR2: SGHRS, YFSETQ. V was clipped by 6 bases and J by 3 bases; unmatched bases: 4. The CDR3 runs 15 residues. CDR3 residues: CASKLGLAGGYEQYF. The CDR3 DNA sequence: TGCGCCAGCAAATTGGGACTAGCGGGAGGCTACGAGCAGTACTTC.

This rearrangement joins TRBV7-9 to TRBJ1-6, with TRBD1 identical over 10 bases. The CDR3 totals 15 residues. Per germline, CDR1 SEHNR and CDR2 FQNEAQ (reference sequence). With V trimmed by 5 bases and J by 7 bases, 5 bases remained unmatched. CDR3 protein: CASSLGQGENSPLHF. Written as DNA, the CDR3 is TGTGCCAGCAGCCTAGGACAGGGGGAGAATTCACCCCTCCACTTT.

This clone was seen only a few times. This chain joins TRBV6-5 and TRBJ1-2, with D maybe TRBD1 (6 bases). V lost 7 bases and J 3 bases, leaving 18 bases between the germline ends. Germline V gives CDR1 MNHEY, CDR2 SVGAGI. This CDR3 contains 15 residues. CDR3 amino acids: CASTPKGGGHYGYTF. As DNA, the CDR3 is TGTGCCAGCACCCCCAAGGGGGGGGGACACTATGGCTACACCTTC.

The chain has TRBV6-5 and TRBJ1-2; 8 bases agree with TRBD1. The CDR3 has 13 amino acids. The germline gives CDR1 MNHEY, CDR2 SVGAGI. J gave up 8 bases and V 7 bases, and 9 bases lay outside the gene matches. CDR3 amino acids: CASKTGAAGGYTF. In DNA, the CDR3 is TGTGCCAGCAAGACAGGGGCGGCGGGAGGCTACACCTTC.

The rearrangement links TRBV7-2 to TRBJ2-5; the D gene is possibly TRBD1 (5 bases). Germline values: CDR1 SGHTA, CDR2 FQGNSA. The CDR3 sequence is 14 residues long. V lost 5 bases, J lost 4 bases, and 14 bases lay in between. The CDR3 bases are TGTGCCAGCAGCATTCGAAGGGGTGGAGAGACCCAGTACTTC. Amino acids: CASSIRRGGETQYF.

The chain employs TRBV28 and TRBJ1-1; D is undetermined. The V and J ends lost 2 bases and 6 bases respectively, with 10 bases between them. This CDR3 region has 13 residues. From germline, CDR1 is MDHEN and CDR2 SYDVKM. This CDR3 reads CASSLSVFAEAFF. The DNA for the CDR3 is TGTGCCAGCAGTTTAAGCGTATTTGCTGAAGCTTTCTTT.

This sequence joins TRBV2 and TRBJ2-6; 7 nucleotides agree with TRBD2. The CDR3 loop spans 16 amino acids. V shed 4 bases, J shed 2 bases, and the junction held 5 bases outside the gene matches. Germline V gene lookup returns CDR1 SNHLY and CDR2 FYNNEI. The CDR3 sequence is CASSVWEGAGANVLTF. CDR3 nucleotide sequence: TGTGCCAGCAGTGTGTGGGAGGGAGCTGGGGCCAACGTCCTGACTTTC.

CDR3 bases: TGTGCCAGCAGTACCCGACAGCCCCTCATAGCCAAAAACATTCAGTACTTC. It is translated as CASSTRQPLIAKNIQYF. V is TRBV27 and J is TRBJ2-4; D perhaps matches TRBD1 (5 bases). CDR1 and CDR2 from the germline V gene are MNHEY and SMNVEV (reference sequence). The V end was cut by 5 bases, the J end by 0 bases, with 17 bases between. There are 17 residues in the CDR3.

The gene calls are TRBV4-1 and TRBJ2-3; D uncertain. V lost 1 base, J lost 3 bases, and 11 bases lay in between. The CDR3 is 15 residues long. CDR1 MGHRA and CDR2 YSYEKL come from the germline V gene. The CDR3 is CASSQAPSLTDTQYF. The CDR3 DNA is TGCGCCAGCAGCCAAGCTCCTAGTTTAACAGATACGCAGTATTTT.

This rearrangement joins TRBV28 to TRBJ2-7; 7 bases line up with TRBD2. V trimming: 7 bases; J trimming: 2 bases; junction bases outside the gene matches: 8. Germline V lookup: CDR1 MDHEN, CDR2 SYDVKM. CDR3 length equals 14 residues. This chain's CDR3 is CASIGRGRAYEQYF. CDR3 nucleotide sequence: TGTGCCAGCATAGGGAGGGGCAGGGCCTACGAGCAGTACTTC.

This chain uses TRBV6-1 with TRBJ2-6; no reliable D call. CDR3 length: 14 residues. Trimming removed 7 bases at V and 0 bases at J, with 7 bases between. Germline CDR1 MNHNS, CDR2 SASEGT. CDR3 amino acids: CASTSYSGANVLTF. DNA of the CDR3: TGTGCCAGCACGAGTTACTCTGGGGCCAACGTCCTGACTTTC.

The V and J genes are TRBV6-1 and TRBJ2-7; D is possibly TRBD1 (5 bases). Per germline, CDR1 MNHNS and CDR2 SASEGT. V dropped 6 bases and J dropped 9 bases, with 12 bases sitting between them. The CDR3 loop spans 11 amino acids. The CDR3 sequence is CASSPKGVQYF. In DNA, the CDR3 is TGTGCCAGCAGCCCCAAAGGGGTGCAGTACTTC.

The V gene is TRBV19, the J gene TRBJ1-3, with 9 bases aligning to TRBD1. V lost 7 bases and J lost 9; bases outside the gene matches: 13. This CDR3 contains 15 residues. The germline CDR1 and CDR2 sequences are LNHDA and SQIVND (reference sequence). For the CDR3, the DNA is TGTGCCAGTAAGGAACAGGGGGCTATCTATGGCACCATATATTTT. Its translation is CASKEQGAIYGTIYF.

The chain couples TRBV12-2 to TRBJ1-3. TRBV12-2 is recorded as a pseudogene. The CDR3 runs to 14 residues. The CDR3 nucleotides are TGTGCAAGTCGCATCTCGGGAGACAGAAACACCATATATTTT. Translated: CASRISGDRNTIYF.

This clone was counted a single time. V is TRBV5-4 and J is TRBJ2-5; D ambiguous. Trimming cost V 0 bases and J 2 bases, with 5 bases left between them. CDR1 is SGHNT and CDR2 is YYREEE in the germline V gene (reference sequence). The CDR3 length is 13 residues. The CDR3 nucleotides read TGTGCCAGCAGCTTGGGCAGGCAAGAGACCCAGTACTTC. The encoded protein is CASSLGRQETQYF. Complete variable domain (other parts from reference TRBV5-4 and TRBJ2-5): ETGVTQSPTHLIKTRGQQVTLRCSSQSGHNTVSWYQQALGQGPQFIFQYYREEENGRGNFPPRFSGLQFPNYSSELNVNALELDDSALYLCASSLGRQETQYFGPGTRLLVL.

This rearrangement joins TRBV6-5 to TRBJ2-1; the match to TRBD1 covers 9 bases. The J segment lost 7 bases and the V segment lost 2 bases, leaving 6 bases of the junction unmatched. This CDR3 is built from 15 residues. Per germline, CDR1 MNHEY and CDR2 SVGAGI. The CDR3 loop is CASSYLPDRGNEQFF. The DNA of the CDR3 is TGTGCCAGCAGTTACCTCCCGGACAGGGGAAATGAGCAGTTCTTC.

The J gene is TRBJ2-7, the V gene TRBV2, with 7 positions matching TRBD1. With 7 bases clipped from V and 0 bases from J, the junction kept 6 bases outside the gene matches. The CDR3 sequence is 14 residues long. Per the germline V gene, CDR1 is SNHLY and CDR2 is FYNNEI. The CDR3 loop reads CASTGQEASYEQYF. CDR3 sequence (DNA): TGTGCCAGCACCGGACAGGAAGCCTCCTACGAGCAGTACTTC.

In regard to this clone: A read error may account for a junction end that differs from germline. The rearrangement joins TRBV5-4 to TRBJ2-1, with TRBD2 matching over 8 bases. Per germline, CDR1 SGHNT and CDR2 YYREEE (reference sequence). The CDR3 is 14 residues long. The CDR3: CASSLGLEANEQFF. The CDR3 DNA sequence: TGTGCGAGCAGCTTGGGACTAGAAGCCAATGAGCAGTTCTTC.

The CDR3 loop is CASSPGLGSGSRDTQYF. The CDR3 DNA reads as TGCGCCAGCAGCCCCGGGTTAGGAAGCGGGAGTAGGGATACGCAGTATTTT. The chain carries TRBV5-1 and TRBJ2-3, with 8 bases aligning to TRBD2. The CDR3 runs to 17 residues. V lost 4 bases to trimming and J lost 6 bases; unmatched junction nucleotides: 16. Germline assignment: CDR1 SGHRS and CDR2 YFSETQ.

This chain uses TRBV13 with TRBJ2-2; maybe TRBD1 (6 bases). The V end lost 7 bases, the J end lost 5 bases, and 11 bases lay between the germline ends. The CDR3 runs to 13 residues. Germline V gene sequence: CDR1 PRHDT, CDR2 FYEKMQ (reference sequence). CDR3 residues: CASNRQGTGELFF. CDR3 in DNA: TGTGCCAGCAATCGTCAGGGGACCGGGGAGCTGTTTTTT. The whole variable domain, remainder taken from reference TRBV13 and TRBJ2-2, is AAGVIQSPRHLIKEKRETATLKCYPIPRHDTVYWYQQGPGQDPQFLISFYEKMQSDKGSIPDRFSAQQFSDYHSELNMSSLELGDSALYFCASNRQGTGELFFGEGSRLTVL.

The rearrangement joins TRBV5-1 to TRBJ2-7, with TRBD2 matching over 13 bases. The CDR3 contains 14 residues. Germline CDR1 SGHRS, CDR2 YFSETQ. The V segment lost 4 bases and the J segment 5 bases; nucleotides outside the gene matches: 3. The CDR3 region has the DNA TGCGCCAGCAGCGGTGGACTAGCGGGGGACGAGCAGTACTTC. This translates into CASSGGLAGDEQYF.

V gene TRBV2 combines with J gene TRBJ2-5; TRBD1 matches at 9 bases. Trimming cost V 3 bases and J 14 bases; bases outside gene matches: 10. Germline CDR1 is SNHLY and CDR2 is FYNNEI. The CDR3 extends over 13 amino acids. CDR3 region: CASSDITRDREYF. The CDR3 DNA sequence: TGTGCCAGCAGTGACATAACTAGGGACAGGGAATACTTC.

This rearrangement joins TRBV29-1 to TRBJ1-1, with 7 bases matching TRBD1. This CDR3 has 16 amino acids. Germline CDR1 reads SQVTM; CDR2 reads ANQGSEA. Trimming cost V 2 bases and J 0 bases; bases outside gene matches: 9. The chain's CDR3 is CSVETRQGVMNTEAFF. In DNA, the CDR3 is TGCAGCGTTGAAACCCGACAGGGAGTTATGAACACTGAAGCTTTCTTT.

The chain uses TRBV7-7 and TRBJ2-2; D not certain. The V and J ends lost 6 bases and 0 bases respectively, with 20 bases between them. The CDR3 contains 18 residues. Germline V CDR1 and CDR2: SSHAT, FNYEAQ (reference sequence). This CDR3 is CASSLQPRFPPNTGELFF. CDR3 coding DNA: TGTGCCAGCAGTCTACAACCCAGGTTCCCACCGAACACCGGGGAGCTGTTTTTT.

The chain employs TRBV6-1 and TRBJ2-3, with a possible D match to TRBD1 (6 bases). Per the germline V gene, CDR1 is MNHNS and CDR2 is SASEGT. V lost 8 bases and J 6 bases, leaving 15 bases between the germline ends. The CDR3 covers 13 residues. This CDR3 is CASRTVLLDTQYF. CDR3 coding DNA: TGTGCCAGCCGGACAGTCCTTTTGGATACGCAGTATTTT.

This chain connects TRBV6-5 to TRBJ1-6; D is unresolved. The V gene's germline CDR1 is MNHEY and CDR2 SVGAGI. The CDR3 covers 13 residues. V dropped 5 bases and J dropped 10 bases, with 12 bases sitting between them. The CDR3: CASSPGTGSPLHF. The CDR3 region has the DNA TGTGCCAGCAGTCCGGGAACTGGGTCACCCCTCCACTTT.

The rearrangement joins TRBV11-3 to TRBJ2-7; D is possibly TRBD2 (6 bases). The CDR3 spans 15 residues. Trimming took off 5 bases at V and 2 bases at J, with 16 bases between the two ends. Germline CDR1 and CDR2: SGHNT and YENEEA. The CDR3: CASSPSPRGTYEQYF. In DNA form, the CDR3 reads TGTGCCAGCAGCCCCTCTCCGCGGGGCACCTACGAGCAGTACTTC.